Listed here are 10 T cell receptor beta chains from one sample, sequenced in a study of blood T cell repertoires in COVID-19. Here immunoSEQ multiplex PCR was the method, and the copy in TCRdb shows in-frame clones only, minus some. The table lists some 100,000 clones, roughly 87% of them singletons. Input material: peripheral blood. The receptor source for this set is a woman over 75 with active COVID-19.

The J gene is TRBJ2-4, the V gene TRBV20-1; no reliable D call. The CDR3 sequence is 10 residues long. The germline V and J ends were trimmed by 6 bases and 12 bases, with 12 bases remaining between them. CDR1 and CDR2 (germline): DFQATT, SNEGSKA (reference sequence). CDR3 DNA sequence: TGCAGTGCAGAACTGGTAGCTCAGTACTTC. Protein: CSAELVAQYF.

This clone was seen repeatedly, ten times or more. V gene TRBV28 combines with J gene TRBJ1-3; 12 nucleotides align to TRBD1. This CDR3 has 16 residues. Germline trimming cut 2 bases from V and 4 bases from J; bases unmatched to any gene: 3. Germline CDR1 MDHEN, CDR2 SYDVKM. The CDR3: CASSLPGQGAGNTIYF. The DNA for the CDR3 is TGTGCCAGCAGTTTACCGGGACAGGGGGCAGGAAACACCATATATTTT. Filled out from reference TRBV28 and TRBJ1-3, the complete variable domain reads DVKVTQSSRYLVKRTGEKVFLECVQDMDHENMFWYRQDPGLGLRLIYFSYDVKMKEKGDIPEGYSVSREKKERFSLILESASTNQTSMYLCASSLPGQGAGNTIYFGEGSWLTVV.

The chain links TRBV5-1 to TRBJ1-3; D uncertain. This CDR3 is built from 15 residues. Germline values: CDR1 SGHRS, CDR2 YFSETQ. Trimming took 2 bases from V and 2 from J, leaving 11 bases between them. The CDR3 loop reads CASSFPSGTGNTIYF. As DNA, the CDR3 is TGCGCCAGCAGCTTCCCCTCAGGTACTGGAAACACCATATATTTT.

This clone was observed once. The rearrangement uses TRBV7-2 and TRBJ2-7; no reliable D call. V was pared by 5 bases and J by 8 bases, with 13 bases between. This CDR3 region has 12 residues. The V gene's germline CDR1 is SGHTA and CDR2 FQGNSA. CDR3: CASSNSLYQQYF. The DNA for the CDR3 is TGTGCCAGCAGCAACTCGTTGTATCAGCAGTACTTC.

The chain links TRBV19 to TRBJ1-2; possibly TRBD1 for D (6 bases). Germline CDR1 LNHDA, CDR2 SQIVND (reference sequence). The CDR3 has 12 amino acids. V shed 11 bases and J shed 6 bases, with 16 bases lying between them. The CDR3 bases are TGTGCCTTAAGTTCGGACAGAGATGGCTACACCTTC. This codes for CALSSDRDGYTF.

V and J are TRBV28 and TRBJ1-2; D perhaps matches TRBD1 (5 bases). V gave up 6 bases and J gave up 4 bases, with 18 bases separating them. Germline V gene lookup returns CDR1 MDHEN and CDR2 SYDVKM. CDR3 length: 15 residues. The CDR3 loop reads CASRPSYMGLYGYTF. The CDR3 DNA follows: TGTGCCAGCAGACCAAGTTATATGGGGCTCTATGGCTACACCTTC.

This clone was seen just once. The gene calls are TRBV6-5 and TRBJ1-1; possibly TRBD1 for D (5 bases). The germline CDR1 and CDR2 sequences are MNHEY and SVGAGI. This CDR3 is built from 13 residues. Trimming took 6 bases from V and 2 from J, leaving 10 bases between them. CDR3 protein: CASRGGRNTEAFF. DNA for the CDR3: TGTGCCAGCAGGGGGGGTCGAAACACTGAAGCTTTCTTT.

This chain connects TRBV24-1 to TRBJ1-5; D is ambiguous. V was shortened by 5 bases and J by 7 bases, with 8 bases between the two germline ends. The CDR3 covers 12 residues. From germline, CDR1 is KGHDR and CDR2 SFDVKD. CDR3 sequence: CATSAGGQPQHF. For the CDR3, the DNA is TGTGCCACCAGTGCTGGAGGACAGCCCCAGCATTTT.

V usage is TRBV5-5 and J usage is TRBJ1-1, with D perhaps TRBD1 (5 bases). Germline V gives CDR1 SGHKS, CDR2 YYEKEE (reference sequence). Trimming left V 2 bases short and J 4 bases short, with 15 bases between. The CDR3 totals 15 residues. This CDR3 reads CASSLRQLLATEAFF. The CDR3 DNA sequence: TGTGCCAGCAGCTTAAGACAGCTTCTCGCCACTGAAGCTTTCTTT.

There are a few counts of this clone. The chain couples TRBV18 to TRBJ2-1; 13 bases align to TRBD2. Germline V gene lookup returns CDR1 KGHSH and CDR2 LQKENI. CDR3 size: 17 residues. V lost 7 bases and J lost 5; bases outside the gene matches: 11. This CDR3 reads CASYGLAGVMGHNEQFF. CDR3 bases: TGTGCCAGCTACGGACTAGCGGGAGTAATGGGCCACAATGAGCAGTTCTTC.